This entry features one T cell receptor (beta chain) sequence. Its antigen remains unidentified. The data were taken from a study of shared clonotypes between healthy human individuals. Every one of the donors was a Caucasian adult that lived in Nashville, Tennessee. A split of CD4+ cells into CD45RA+ naive and CD45RA-negative memory subsets was performed. The repertoire was sequenced with immunoSEQ multiplex PCR; TCRdb's copy has only in-frame clones and lacks some. The top ten hold over 1.3% of the sample, which has approximately 940,000 clones, 76% seen once. Broader study findings: Only blood underwent sampling, and tissue repertoires likely differ.

This CDR3 is built from 15 residues. V lost 0 bases, J lost 4 bases, and 12 bases lay in between. In germline, CDR1 is SGHRS, CDR2 YFSETQ. Material: memory CD4+ T cells sorted from blood. Subset in this sample: CD45RA-negative fraction. The sequence derives from a man between 18 and 35 years old in good health. The gene calls are TRBV5-1 and TRBJ2-3; D might be TRBD2 (6 bases). The CDR3 region has the DNA TGCGCCAGCAGCTTGGACGGGAGAGGCGCAGATACGCAGTATTTT. Its translation is CASSLDGRGADTQYF.